This T cell receptor (beta chain) was captured by sequencing in a study of T cells after yellow fever vaccination. Ten or more counts support this clonotype. Germline assignment: CDR1 SGDLS and CDR2 YYNGEE. V was cut by 0 bases and J by 0 bases, with 16 bases left in between. The CDR3 loop spans 18 amino acids. One entry per CDR3 protein, called by TCRdb with MiXCR from the 5' RACE reads. This table has 300,000 to 350,000 distinct CDR3 sequences, 3% to 4.5% appearing once. The sequencing here drew on PBMCs, taken 5 days after the yellow fever booster vaccination. This TCR derives from a man younger than 35 who received the YFV17D yellow fever vaccine. This chain connects TRBV9 to TRBJ2-4; D may correspond to TRBD1 or TRBD2 (5 bases each). The CDR3 DNA reads TGTGCCAGCAGCGTAGGGGACCGAAACTCTCTAGCCAAAAACATTCAGTACTTC. It specifies CASSVGDRNSLAKNIQYF. The whole variable domain, filled in from reference TRBV9 and TRBJ2-4, reads DSGVTQTPKHLITATGQRVTLRCSPRSGDLSVYWYQQSLDQGLQFLIQYYNGEERAKGNILERFSAQQFPDLHSELNLSSLELGDSALYFCASSVGDRNSLAKNIQYFGAGTRLSVL.